This is a list of T cell receptor beta chains from one sample in a study of sequential checkpoint blockade in melanoma. Measured with immunoSEQ multiplex PCR; TCRdb has only the in-frame clones, and not every one. Altogether approximately 11,000 clones are present, 77% being singletons, with the ten largest covering 10%. The sample here was CD8+ T cells sorted from blood (inferred from file names), taken from a patient given nivolumab and ipilimumab in sequence. The receptors come from a human donor with melanoma. Both conserved end residues are part of each CDR3. Fields, in order: V gene, D gene, J gene, clone size, CDR3 DNA, CDR3 protein. The D gene is left open where the match is weak. The size entry is marked missing in some rows and otherwise reads once, few, many or a size class.

TRBV7-3	TRBD2	TRBJ2-1	large	TGTGCCAGCAGCTTAGATAGCGGGAGTTCCTACAATGAGCAGTTCTTC	CASSLDSGSSYNEQFF
TRBV27	TRBD1	TRBJ1-3	once	TGTGCCAGCAGTTTAGTCGGGACAGGCGCGAACACCATATATTTT	CASSLVGTGANTIYF
TRBV6-5	-	TRBJ2-2	-	TGTGCCACCACGGCGGGACACACCGGGGAGCTGTTTTTT	CATTAGHTGELFF
TRBV4-1	-	TRBJ2-7	-	TGCGCCAGCAGCCATGAACAGGGTTACTACGAGCAGTACTTC	CASSHEQGYYEQYF
TRBV5-1	-	TRBJ2-2	-	TGCGCCAGCAGCCCCCGGGACACGACCTTTATAGGGGAGCTGTTTTTT	CASSPRDTTFIGELFF
TRBV5-4	TRBD2	TRBJ2-5	once	TGTGCCAGCACGGGCGGGAGTAAAGAGACCCAGTACTTC	CASTGGSKETQYF
TRBV28	-	TRBJ2-3	-	TGTGCCAGCAGTTCGGTGGTGTGGTATACGCAGTATTTT	CASSSVVWYTQYF
TRBV7-9	-	TRBJ2-1	-	TGTGCCAGCAGCTTAGGCCGGGGACTCCTAATTGAGCAGTTCTTC	CASSLGRGLLIEQFF
TRBV4-1	-	TRBJ2-4	-	TGCGCCAGCAGCCAAGATGTCGCGCCTCCTAAACACATTCAGTACTTC	CASSQDVAPPKHIQYF
TRBV6-5	-	TRBJ1-5	once	TGTGCCAGCAGTTACTCGTACTATAGCAATCAGCCCCAGCATTTT	CASSYSYYSNQPQHF
TRBV2	-	TRBJ2-7	-	TGTGCCAGCAGTGAAGCTACGGAGATCTACTACGAGCAGTACTTC	CASSEATEIYYEQYF
TRBV4-1	-	TRBJ1-2	-	TGCGCCAGCAGCCAGGTTTTGTTCCAGTATGGCTACACCTTC	CASSQVLFQYGYTF
TRBV21-1	-	TRBJ2-2	-	TGTGCCAGCAGCAAAGGGGGACAGGGTATTGGAGCCGGGGAGCTGTTTTTT	CASSKGGQGIGAGELFF
TRBV27	-	TRBJ1-4	-	TGTGCCAGCATGAGTCTGTTTGATGAAAAACTGTTTTTT	CASMSLFDEKLFF
TRBV7-9	TRBD1	TRBJ2-5	-	TGTGCCAGCAGCACGGGGACAGGGGGCTTGGAGACCCAGTACTTC	CASSTGTGGLETQYF
TRBV7-8	TRBD2	TRBJ2-7	few	TGTGCCAGCAGCCAGGGACTAGCGGGAACAAGCGAGCAGTACTTC	CASSQGLAGTSEQYF
TRBV4-3	-	TRBJ2-1	-	TGCGCCAGCAGCCAAGACGACGGGAGTTCGTGGAATGAGCAGTTCTTC	CASSQDDGSSWNEQFF
TRBV4-1	-	TRBJ1-6	few	TGCGCCAGCAGCCAAACCAGCCGGGATCCACCGACACCCCTCCACTTT	CASSQTSRDPPTPLHF
TRBV4-1	-	TRBJ2-2	-	TGCGCCAGCAGCCAAGTCGGAGGAAAGAACACCGGGGAGCTGTTTTTT	CASSQVGGKNTGELFF
TRBV28	-	TRBJ1-4	once	TGTGCCAGCAGCTCTCTCCGGACGGGACTGCGCAATGAAAAACTGTTTTTT	CASSSLRTGLRNEKLFF
TRBV4-1	-	TRBJ2-7	-	TGCGCCAGCAGCCAAGACCAGGACTACGAGCAGTACTTC	CASSQDQDYEQYF
TRBV27	-	TRBJ2-3	once	TGTGCCAGCAGTATTCTAGGATCTCAAAACCCAGATACGCAGTATTTT	CASSILGSQNPDTQYF
TRBV7-2	TRBD1	TRBJ2-7	-	TGTGCCAGCAGCTTGCCCGACAGGGGCAGACCCTACGAGCAGTACTTC	CASSLPDRGRPYEQYF
TRBV10-3	TRBD1	TRBJ1-3	-	TGTGCCATCAGCTCTGACAGGGGACGCTCTCAGGGAAACACCATATATTTT	CAISSDRGRSQGNTIYF
TRBV27	TRBD1	TRBJ1-1	-	TGTGCCAGCAGTTTTACAGGGGTGTCTGAAGCTTTCTTT	CASSFTGVSEAFF
TRBV7-8	-	TRBJ2-7	once	TGTGCCAGCAGCTCAGGGACACGCCCGTACGAGCAGTACTTC	CASSSGTRPYEQYF
TRBV11-2	TRBD2	TRBJ2-1	-	TGTGCCAGCAGCTTGCGGGAGGGCTGGGAGCAGTTCTTC	CASSLREGWEQFF
TRBV27	-	TRBJ1-2	few	TGTGCCAGCAGTCCCGGGACACACTATGGCTACACCTTC	CASSPGTHYGYTF
TRBV6-5	-	TRBJ2-1	-	TGTGCCAGCAGTTATGGGGCGCAAGGTTACAATGAGCAGTTCTTC	CASSYGAQGYNEQFF
TRBV2	-	TRBJ2-1	-	TGTGCCAGCAGTGAAGCGAAAAGGGGAGAGCAGTTCTTC	CASSEAKRGEQFF
TRBV2	TRBD2	TRBJ2-7	once	TGTGCCAGCAGTGACGAAATGGGACTAGCGGGAGTAAACGACGAGCAGTACTTC	CASSDEMGLAGVNDEQYF
TRBV7-6	-	TRBJ2-7	-	TGTGCCAGCAGCCGGGGATCCTTGGGCTACGAGCAGTACTTC	CASSRGSLGYEQYF
TRBV19	-	TRBJ2-7	-	TGTGCCAGTAGGGATCAGGCACTCTCCTACGAGCAGTACTTC	CASRDQALSYEQYF
TRBV28	-	TRBJ1-4	-	TGTGCCAGCAGCCATAGCGACTCCATTGTTGGTGAAAAACTGTTTTTT	CASSHSDSIVGEKLFF
TRBV5-4	TRBD2	TRBJ2-7	few	TGTGCCAGCAGTCCCGGGACTAGCGGGAGTGTATACGAGCAGTACTTC	CASSPGTSGSVYEQYF
TRBV7-6	-	TRBJ2-5	-	TGTGCCAGCAGCTCGTCGGGACTCCACTACCAACCACCCCCACAAGAGACCCAGTACTTC	CASSSSGLHYQPPPQETQYF
TRBV19	-	TRBJ2-7	-	TGTGCCAGTAGTATAGCTCCGTTCCCCTCCTACGAGCAGTACTTC	CASSIAPFPSYEQYF
TRBV28	-	TRBJ2-3	-	TGTGCCAGCAGTGAAGCCAAAACAGGGCTAAATACGCAGTATTTT	CASSEAKTGLNTQYF
TRBV4-2	-	TRBJ1-1	-	TGTGCCAGCAGCCAAGAGCCAGGACTAAACACTGAAGCTTTCTTT	CASSQEPGLNTEAFF
TRBV4-1	TRBD2	TRBJ2-5	-	TGCGCCAGCAGCCAGGAGCGGGACCGATCGGAGCAGTACTTC	CASSQERDRSEQYF
TRBV5-1	-	TRBJ2-5	once	TGCGCCAGCAGCTTAAGAGGGGTAGCGGTTATGGAGACCCAGTACTTC	CASSLRGVAVMETQYF
TRBV9	-	TRBJ1-1	once	TGTGCCAGCAGCGTAGAGGGGAGGAACACCGAAGCTTTCTTT	CASSVEGRNTEAFF
TRBV7-6	-	TRBJ1-2	once	TGTGCCAGCAGCCGACAGGATAACTATGGCTACACCTTC	CASSRQDNYGYTF
TRBV4-2	-	TRBJ2-7	-	TGTGCCAGCAGCCAAGGTTTAGGGAGCTACGAGCAGTACTTC	CASSQGLGSYEQYF
TRBV7-9	-	TRBJ2-1	-	TGTGCCAGCAGCTCTCACAGGACGAGCTCCTACAATGAGCAGTTCTTC	CASSSHRTSSYNEQFF
TRBV14	-	TRBJ2-1	-	TGTGCCAGCAGCCAGGGGGCCGGGCGGGTTGACAATGAGCAGTTCTTC	CASSQGAGRVDNEQFF
TRBV30	-	TRBJ1-4	-	TGTGCCTGGAACCCCGGGATAGGGAATGAAAAACTGTTTTTT	CAWNPGIGNEKLFF
TRBV27	TRBD1	TRBJ1-5	-	TGTGCCAGCAGTGGGGGGACAGGCTTCAATCAGCCCCAGCATTTT	CASSGGTGFNQPQHF
TRBV28	-	TRBJ2-7	large	TGTGCCAGCAGCGGACACGGGAGCTCCTACGAGCAGTACTTC	CASSGHGSSYEQYF
TRBV7-9	TRBD1	TRBJ1-2	few	TGTGCCAGCAGCCTCTCGACAGGGGACGGCTACACCTTC	CASSLSTGDGYTF